This T cell receptor beta chain is from a study of neoadjuvant nivolumab and ipilimumab in lung cancer. As to this clone: Its antigen is unknown.

General study results and limits: Only a small number of samples underwent TCR sequencing. Pathologic regression was not significantly tied to TCR clonality. Resected-tumor TCR richness correlated positively with pretherapy blood richness.

The CDR3 runs to 14 residues. Between the trimmed V and J ends, which lost 5 bases and 4 bases, there was a span of 13 bases. The germline V gene has CDR1 SGHAT and CDR2 FQNNGV. Sequencing used immunoSEQ multiplex PCR; TCRdb keeps in-frame clones, though not all of them. This sample has some 43,000 clones; roughly 90% occur once, and the top ten carry roughly 3.7%. The rearrangement uses TRBV11-2 and TRBJ2-3, with D maybe TRBD2 (5 bases). The sample here was blood, taken before neoadjuvant nivolumab, alone or with ipilimumab. This sequence was found in an adult with non-small cell lung cancer. Some clones in this sample may be carry-over from other donors' samples. CDR3 sequence (DNA): TGTGCCAGCAGCCCCCATCTAGCAGCAGATACGCAGTATTTT. Translation: CASSPHLAADTQYF. The full variable domain, rest sourced from reference TRBV11-2 and TRBJ2-3, is EAGVAQSPRYKIIEKRQSVAFWCNPISGHATLYWYQQILGQGPKLLIQFQNNGVVDDSQLPKDRFSAERLKGVDSTLKIQPAKLEDSAVYLCASSPHLAADTQYFGPGTRLTVL.